The TCR beta chain described here comes from a study of PD-1 blockade in classical Hodgkin lymphoma. Notes on the study in general: In newly diagnosed patients, baseline TCR diversity was reportedly below that of healthy donors. TCR diversity in CD4+, not CD8+, cells rose significantly by C4D1. Individuals who commenced nivolumab within less than 1 year of ASCT were excluded. Similar baseline diversity was found in complete responders and newly diagnosed patients.

This clone turned up a few times. Antigen specificity is unknown. Patients all relapsed after autologous stem cell transplantation, and there was variation in brentuximab vedotin exposure. Produced via immunoSEQ multiplex PCR; TCRdb's table is partial and in-frame only. The sample holds around 58,000 clones, more than 75% seen once. Germline CDR1 and CDR2: MNHNS and SASEGT. The V gene end was trimmed by 4 bases and the J gene end by 7 bases; junction bases not matched to a gene: 6. The CDR3 spans 13 residues. The starting material was peripheral blood mononuclear cells (PBMCs), obtained at baseline. The chain has TRBV6-1 and TRBJ1-1; 7 nucleotides agree with TRBD1. The TCR originated in a human donor with classical Hodgkin lymphoma. The CDR3, as DNA: TGTGCCAGCAGTGCGATCCGGGACAGTGAAGCTTTCTTT. It translates to CASSAIRDSEAFF.